This TCR beta chain was profiled in a study of cytomegalovirus exposure and HLA in healthy donors. Study-level findings and limits: Information on immune exposure was restricted to one variable (CMV serostatus). An apparent linkage of common viral pathogens to several of the most significant clusters emerged in a later analysis. Cytomegalovirus association was listed for about 170 TCR beta chains. In a later analysis, specific HLA alleles were associated with around 17,000 TCR beta sequences at a 0.05 false discovery rate.

Comments on this clone: The antigen remains unidentified.

The CDR3 is made up of 14 amino acids. The germline gives CDR1 SGHDT, CDR2 YYEEEE. The V end lost 1 base, the J end lost 8 bases, and 12 bases lay between the germline ends. A multiplex PCR was run with 60 Vbeta primers and 13 Jbeta primers. Profiling relied on immunoSEQ multiplex PCR, and the TCRdb table lists in-frame clones only, not all of them. The sample contains roughly 180,000 clones, around 80% of which appear only once. The sequence derives from a woman under 40 in good health and CMV-seropositive. The chain uses TRBV5-6 and TRBJ1-4; the D gene is possibly TRBD1 (6 bases). The sequenced sample was PBMCs. CDR3 DNA: TGTGCCAGCAGCTTGAACAGGGCGGGCGAAAAACTGTTTTTT. As protein: CASSLNRAGEKLFF. The full variable domain, with the rest looked up from reference TRBV5-6 and TRBJ1-4, is DAGVTQSPTHLIKTRGQQVTLRCSPKSGHDTVSWYQQALGQGPQFIFQYYEEEERQRGNFPDRFSGHQFPNYSSELNVNALLLGDSALYLCASSLNRAGEKLFFGSGTQLSVL.